Listed here is a single T cell receptor beta chain. The antigen remains unidentified. Sequencing used immunoSEQ multiplex PCR; TCRdb keeps in-frame clones, though not all of them. Here the sample spans 130,000 or so clones, around 92% being singletons. These data are taken from a study of T cells in localized non-small cell lung cancer. Whole-study results and caveats: It remains possible that heterogeneity exists, since only one tumor region was sequenced. In the blood, greater T cell density corresponded to longer overall survival. There was higher T cell clonality in uninvolved adjacent lung than in tumor, and it was highest there.

The TCR was taken from a female donor of 60 years or more with stage I lung adenocarcinoma. This material consisted of peripheral blood, taken before any cancer treatment.

The CDR3 nucleotides read TGTGCCAGCAGTTCTATCCTAATCCGTCCCCAGGGGGCCCTCTGGTATGGCTACACCTTC. Amino acids: CASSSILIRPQGALWYGYTF. This sequence joins TRBV28 and TRBJ1-2; the match to TRBD1 covers 8 bases. CDR1 is MDHEN and CDR2 is SYDVKM in the germline V gene. This CDR3 region has 20 residues. J gave up 5 bases and V 4 bases, and 24 bases lay outside the gene matches.